This is a list of T cell receptor beta chains from one sample in a study of blood T cell repertoires in COVID-19. Clones were read by immunoSEQ multiplex PCR, and TCRdb kept only the in-frame ones, dropping some. The sample consists of about 170,000 clones, over 65% of them appearing once. Specimen: peripheral blood. These receptors were obtained from a man aged 55 to 70 with acute or convalescent COVID-19. CDR3s include the opening cysteine and the closing phenylalanine or tryptophan. D genes are given only for firm matches. Some rows mark clone size as missing; the rest say once, few, many or name a class of expanded clone.

j_gene	abundance	d_gene	v_gene	CDR3nt	CDR3aa
TRBJ1-1	-	-	TRBV10-3	TGTGCCATCAGTGACAGGGTTGATGAAGCTTTCTTT	CAISDRVDEAFF
TRBJ2-1	-	TRBD2	TRBV3-1/TRBV3-2	TGTGCCAGCAGAGGACCGGGGGGGATGTACAATGAGCAGTTCTTC	CASRGPGGMYNEQFF
TRBJ1-5	-	TRBD1	TRBV7-8	TGTGCCAGCAGCTTAGTTCTAACAGGGGATAGCAATCAGCCCCAGCATTTT	CASSLVLTGDSNQPQHF
TRBJ2-7	-	-	TRBV19	TGTGCCAGTAGTACCAGGGCCCCCCCCTCCTACGAGCAGTACTTC	CASSTRAPPSYEQYF
TRBJ2-7	-	-	TRBV12-3/TRBV12-4	TGTGCCAGCAGCCCAGGAGGCCACGAGCAGTACTTC	CASSPGGHEQYF
TRBJ1-6	-	TRBD1	TRBV2	TGTGCCAGCAGTGAAACACAGGGGTGGGGATCACCCCTCCACTTT	CASSETQGWGSPLHF
TRBJ2-2	few	-	TRBV7-3	TGTGCCAGCAGCCCCACCGGTTACAGGGAAAAACCCGGGGAGCTGTTTTTT	CASSPTGYREKPGELFF
TRBJ1-1	-	-	TRBV4-1	TGCGCCAGCAGCAAATCCCGGGGGGTGGGTGAAGCTTTCTTT	CASSKSRGVGEAFF
TRBJ2-7	-	TRBD1	TRBV18	TGTGCCAGCTCACCAAAAGCGGACAGGGGATCTTACGAGCAGTACTTC	CASSPKADRGSYEQYF
TRBJ2-7	-	TRBD1	TRBV4-3	TGCGCCAGCAGCCAAGCCGTCGGGACAGCCTACGAGCAGTACTTC	CASSQAVGTAYEQYF
TRBJ2-1	-	TRBD2	TRBV11-2	TGTGCCAGCAGCTTACGAGCGGGGGCCGGTTTTGGGAATGAGCAGTTCTTC	CASSLRAGAGFGNEQFF
TRBJ2-3	-	-	TRBV4-3	TGCGCCAGCAGCCAAGGGGTCGGGAAGAGGAGTATTCCAGATACGCAGTATTTT	CASSQGVGKRSIPDTQYF
TRBJ2-3	-	-	TRBV5-1	TGCGCCAGCAGCTTGGCCTCCCAGGGGCCGAGAAGCACAGATACGCAGTATTTT	CASSLASQGPRSTDTQYF
TRBJ1-1	-	TRBD1	TRBV4-3	TGCGCCAGCAGCCAAGAACTGTCCGGGACAGTAAACACTGAAGCTTTCTTT	CASSQELSGTVNTEAFF
TRBJ1-4	-	-	TRBV30	TGTGCCTTACGGACTGAACTAAATGAAAAACTGTTTTTT	CALRTELNEKLFF
TRBJ1-1	once	-	TRBV12-3/TRBV12-4	TGTGCCAGCAGGCTCAGGCGGGAGACTGAAGCTTTCTTT	CASRLRRETEAFF
TRBJ2-4	-	TRBD2	TRBV7-3	TGTGCCAGCAGCCCGGGCGGTGTGGGGAGGGACATTCAGTACTTC	CASSPGGVGRDIQYF
TRBJ2-1	-	TRBD2	TRBV14	TGTGCCAGCAGCCAGGGCCCGGGACTATACAATAATGAGCAGTTCTTC	CASSQGPGLYNNEQFF
TRBJ1-6	once	TRBD1	TRBV30	TGTGCCGGCTCCGGGACAGTCAGTTCACCCCTCCACTTT	CAGSGTVSSPLHF
TRBJ2-2	-	-	TRBV24-1	TGTGCCACCAGGGCCAGTCTGAACACCGGGGAGCTGTTTTTT	CATRASLNTGELFF
TRBJ1-1	-	-	TRBV30	TGTGCCTGGAGCTTGGGCCGGAACACTGAAGCTTTCTTT	CAWSLGRNTEAFF
TRBJ1-4	-	-	TRBV6-5	TGTGCCAGCAGATATACTGCAACTAATGAAAAACTGTTTTTT	CASRYTATNEKLFF
TRBJ2-7	-	-	TRBV3-1/TRBV3-2	TGTGCCAGCAGCCATGGCTCGGCGGGGATAAGACTCTACGAGCAGTACTTC	CASSHGSAGIRLYEQYF
TRBJ2-7	-	-	TRBV5-5	TGTGCCAGCAGCTTGGTGGCAGGGGTGGGATTTTCCTACGAGCAGTACTTC	CASSLVAGVGFSYEQYF
TRBJ1-2	-	TRBD1	TRBV6-2/TRBV6-3	TGTGCCAGCAGTTACGCCGGTTCGGGACAGGGTGCCTCTTACACCTTC	CASSYAGSGQGASYTF
TRBJ1-1	-	TRBD1	TRBV2	TGTGCCAGCAGGGAGGGGGCGGAAGCTTTCTTT	CASREGAEAFF
TRBJ1-1	-	-	TRBV6-6	TGTGCCAGCAGTTATCGGGATCTTGCCACTGAAGCTTTCTTT	CASSYRDLATEAFF
TRBJ1-4	-	-	TRBV15	TGTGCCACCAGCACCTCACGAGATGAAAAACTGTTTTTT	CATSTSRDEKLFF
TRBJ2-7	-	TRBD1	TRBV5-1	TGCGCCAGCAGCTTGGAGGGGGCGGTCGAGCAGTACTTC	CASSLEGAVEQYF
TRBJ1-2	-	TRBD1	TRBV13	TGTGCCAGCACCTTAGGACAGGGGCCTCAACTCGGCTACACCTTC	CASTLGQGPQLGYTF
TRBJ1-2	few	-	TRBV24-1	TGTGCCACCAGTGACTACAGGGTACACTATGGCTACACCTTC	CATSDYRVHYGYTF
TRBJ2-5	-	TRBD1	TRBV5-1	TGCGCCAGCAGCTTGGGACCAGGGGGCCGACGAGAGACCCAGTACTTC	CASSLGPGGRRETQYF
TRBJ2-2	-	TRBD2	TRBV5-6	TGTGCCAGCAGCTCCACTGGACTAGCGGGGGGGAACACCGGGGAGCTGTTTTTT	CASSSTGLAGGNTGELFF
TRBJ2-3	-	TRBD2	TRBV6-5	TGTGCCAGCAGCCCGACTAGCGGGATCACAGATACGCAGTATTTT	CASSPTSGITDTQYF
TRBJ2-3	-	-	TRBV7-2	TGTGCCAGCAGCTTAGGGGCAGGGTCAGATACGCAGTATTTT	CASSLGAGSDTQYF
TRBJ1-2	many	-	TRBV28	TGTGCCAGCAGTCAAGGACAGAACTATGGCTACACCTTC	CASSQGQNYGYTF
TRBJ1-2	-	-	TRBV9	TGTGCCAGCAGCGTAGATACCAGGGCTGATGGCTACACCTTC	CASSVDTRADGYTF
TRBJ2-3	-	TRBD2	TRBV7-6	TGTGCCAGCAGCCCCCGGCCTAGCGGAGGGTCAGATACGCAGTATTTT	CASSPRPSGGSDTQYF
TRBJ1-6	-	-	TRBV9	TGTGCCAGCAGCGTAGACGGGTCCTATGGATCACCCCTCCACTTT	CASSVDGSYGSPLHF
TRBJ2-7	once	TRBD1	TRBV5-1	TGCGCCAGCAGCTTGACCCCGTCTTTACAGGGGAAAGAGTACGAGCAGTACTTC	CASSLTPSLQGKEYEQYF